This T cell receptor (beta chain) was identified in a study of T cell repertoires in cytomegalovirus infection. Study context: Carrying CMV and the relevant HLA type showed in public TCR beta signatures.

Overall study findings and caveats: Identification of carriers of CMV plus the relevant HLA was achieved through cumulative public TCR beta family frequency. HLA-C-restricted, CMV-specific TCR beta clonotypes were dominant ex vivo.

This clonotype was detected ten times or more. Its antigen is still unknown. Germline lookup yields CDR1 WSHSY and CDR2 SAAADI. V was clipped by 7 bases and J by 6 bases, with 21 bases between them. This CDR3 region has 15 residues. MiXCR, applied by TCRdb to the reads, yields one record per CDR3 protein. In the table there are more than 500,000 distinct CDR3 sequences, approximately 15% of which are singletons. This receptor was obtained from a human donor in good health (CMV status not recorded). Some clones in this sample may be carry-over from other donors' samples. The specimen sequenced was CD8+ T cells from PBMCs. The chain links TRBV10-2 to TRBJ1-1; possibly TRBD1 for D (6 bases). DNA for the CDR3: TGCGCCAGCACCGGAGGGGGAGGGTGGGAGGCTGAAGCTTTCTTT. Protein product: CASTGGGGWEAEAFF.